This T cell receptor beta chain was observed in a study of blood T cells in healthy people across ages. Overall study results and limits: A roughly linear fall in TCR beta diversity per million T cells was seen with increasing age.

This clonotype has ten or more counts. Antigen unknown. The second PCR ran about 6 to 12 cycles with a sample-barcoded 5' primer and J-beta primers. TCRdb re-called the 5' RACE reads with MiXCR, one entry per CDR3 protein. The data show 550,000 to 800,000 distinct CDR3 sequences, 32% seen once. The receptor comes from a woman older than 75 in good health. The sample comprised blood.

The CDR3 DNA is TGTGCCAGCAGTTACTCCCAGGGGCAGCAGGAGGCCCAGTACTTC. This encodes CASSYSQGQQEAQYF. The chain employs TRBV6-6 and TRBJ2-5; TRBD1 might be the D (6 bases). In germline, CDR1 is MNHNY, CDR2 SVGAGI (reference sequence). V was pared by 0 bases and J by 9 bases, with 17 bases between. The CDR3 length is 15 residues.